This T cell receptor (beta chain) appears in the sequencing data of a study of post-analysis software for immune sequencing data. On the study more broadly: There were relapsing-remitting, secondary progressive and progressive-relapsing multiple sclerosis among the disease courses included.

This clonotype was found a few times. Its antigen is unidentified. Study-level points and caveats: Normalized Chao1 diversity in multiple sclerosis patients fell significantly below that of controls. With TRBV5-6, TRBV5-1 and TRBV20-1 included, five TRBV segments were more frequent in patients than in controls.

Germline V CDR1 and CDR2: MNHEY, SMNVEV (reference sequence). The CDR3 spans 15 residues. Trimming cost V 2 bases and J 7 bases; bases outside gene matches: 8. Prepared TCR beta cDNA libraries contained unique molecular identifiers. It was from roughly 1 to 10 million T cells that about 540,000 cDNA molecules came. TCRdb re-called the PCR reads with MiXCR, one entry per CDR3 protein. In the table there are some 800,000 distinct CDR3 sequences, under 60% of which are singletons. The sample consisted of blood. The sequence derives from a girl aged 10 to 17 with multiple sclerosis. The chain links TRBV27 to TRBJ2-1; TRBD2 matches at 7 bases. The CDR3 sequence is CASSLQGGSKNEQFF. The CDR3 DNA is TGTGCCAGCAGTTTACAAGGCGGGAGTAAGAATGAGCAGTTCTTC.